The rows below give T cell receptor beta chains drawn from one sample of a study of CD8 T cells in Susac syndrome. MiXCR, applied by TCRdb to the immunoSEQ multiplex PCR reads, yields one record per CDR3 protein. Here the sample spans 110,000 or so distinct CDR3 sequences, 90% to 95% being singletons. Sample: CD4+ T cells from PBMCs. These receptors were taken from a human donor with multiple sclerosis. Both conserved end residues are part of each CDR3. Each record gives: CDR3 length, V gene, D gene, CDR3 protein. A D gene is named only where the DNA matches it firmly.

13,TRBV10-3,TRBD2,CAIRRGAGETQYF
15,TRBV19,NA,CASSLPGAVDTEAFF
12,TRBV30,NA,CAWSVTAGEAFF
13,TRBV20-1,TRBD2,CSATTSGPYEQYF
13,TRBV2,NA,CASSESARSPLHF
14,TRBV6-1,TRBD2,CASSEAGREDEQYF
13,TRBV27,NA,CASSTMGRQPQHF
12,TRBV20-1,NA,CSASRLRQEQFF
17,TRBV7-2,TRBD2,CASSLVYGRGGDNEQFF
13,TRBV7-9,TRBD1,CASLGQGSTEAFF
15,TRBV12-3/TRBV12-4,TRBD2,CASTPRGGGSYEQYF
16,TRBV7-8,NA,CASSTPSTSSTGELFF
14,TRBV9,NA,CASRGDGIATEAFF
16,TRBV4-3,NA,CASSQVRQQPNTEAFF
14,TRBV5-6,TRBD1,CASSPGGAGQPQHF
13,TRBV15,NA,CATSSRMNQPQHF
15,TRBV7-9,NA,CASSKGGSSGNTIYF
14,TRBV28,NA,CASRPTGREETQYF
14,TRBV4-1,NA,CASSPRTWAYEQYF
14,TRBV12-3/TRBV12-4,TRBD1,CASRPGQELSPLHF
17,TRBV10-2,TRBD2,CASSRQGGRTSGGTQYF
12,TRBV30,TRBD2,CAFGTSKETQYF
16,TRBV20-1,TRBD2,CSARDWGAGGINEQFF
15,TRBV10-3,TRBD2,CAISLSSGGLNKQFF
16,TRBV19,TRBD1,CASSIGDRGYTGELFF
15,TRBV7-8,TRBD2,CASSLSGGAGGELFF
14,TRBV29-1,TRBD1,CSARDSHYNSPLHF
15,TRBV19,TRBD1,CASSLRDRASYEQYF